Sequencing of this TCR beta chain was carried out in a study of human thymus T cells. Study-level results: Related research has reported that thymic repertoires overlap highly among unrelated individuals. Within thymic and blood repertoires, V and J gene usage appeared to be biased.

Surgeons resected thymus tissue during corrective heart surgery. The people who donated were healthy Finnish babies having corrective surgery for congenital heart defects. For this clone: Its antigen is not identified.

The ends were cut back, 8 bases at V and 3 bases at J, with 23 bases in the middle. The CDR3 has 16 amino acids. Germline assignment: CDR1 SEHNR and CDR2 FQNEAQ (reference sequence). The protocol was immunoSEQ multiplex PCR, while the TCRdb copy is restricted to in-frame clones and leaves out a portion. The sample lists roughly 120,000 clones, around 94% occurring once. The chain carries TRBV7-9 and TRBJ2-7; perhaps D is TRBD1 or TRBD2 (5 bases each). This receptor was obtained from a boy less than two years old with a congenital heart defect but otherwise immunologically healthy. Sequenced material: thymus tissue. Here the CDR3 reads CASGPLEGTKGYEQYF. The CDR3 DNA is TGTGCCAGCGGCCCATTAGAGGGGACGAAGGGCTACGAGCAGTACTTC.